This entry describes one T cell receptor beta chain. Its antigen is unidentified. The whole isolated RNA underwent reverse transcription, so sequencing captured expressed TCRB transcripts. An average about 3.6 million reads came from naive, central memory and regulatory T cell samples. Assay used: immunoSEQ multiplex PCR; TCRdb lists only in-frame clones, some missing. The table lists 250,000 to 300,000 clones, approximately 14% of them singletons, with under 0.02% in the top ten. The sample originates from a study of beta chain features in type 1 diabetes. Overall study results and limits: The naive, central memory and Treg TCRB repertoires of patients appeared to be more similar to one another than those of healthy donors. A moderate, significant TCRB CDR3 shortening appeared in type 1 diabetes across four CD4+ subsets. There were fewer insertions and more deletions at the VDJ junctions of type 1 diabetes patients.

This CDR3 region has 11 residues. Deletions cut 5 bases from V and 11 bases from J, with 12 bases between. Germline V gene data show CDR1 as MDHEN and CDR2 as SYDVKM. The chain combines TRBV28 with TRBJ1-1; D might be TRBD1 (6 bases). The specimen sequenced was naive CD4+ T cells from blood. The clonotype was recovered from a man between 25 and 39 years old with type 1 diabetes. The DNA of the CDR3 is TGTGCCAGCAGTCCCGGGACAAAGGCTTTCTTT. Amino acids: CASSPGTKAFF. The full variable domain, its missing parts supplied by reference TRBV28 and TRBJ1-1, is DVKVTQSSRYLVKRTGEKVFLECVQDMDHENMFWYRQDPGLGLRLIYFSYDVKMKEKGDIPEGYSVSREKKERFSLILESASTNQTSMYLCASSPGTKAFFGQGTRLTVV.